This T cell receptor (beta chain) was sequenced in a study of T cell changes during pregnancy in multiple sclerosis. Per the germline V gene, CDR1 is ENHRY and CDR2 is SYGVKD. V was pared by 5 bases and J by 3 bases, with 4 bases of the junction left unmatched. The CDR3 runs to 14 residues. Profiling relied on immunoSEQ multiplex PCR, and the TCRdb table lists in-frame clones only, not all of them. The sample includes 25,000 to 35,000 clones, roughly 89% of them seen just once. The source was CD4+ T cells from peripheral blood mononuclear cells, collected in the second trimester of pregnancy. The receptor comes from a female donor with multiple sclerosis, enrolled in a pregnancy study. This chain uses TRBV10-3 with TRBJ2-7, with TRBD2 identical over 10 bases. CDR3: CAISSGGAFYEQYF. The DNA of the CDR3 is TGTGCCATCAGTAGCGGGGGGGCGTTCTACGAGCAGTACTTC.